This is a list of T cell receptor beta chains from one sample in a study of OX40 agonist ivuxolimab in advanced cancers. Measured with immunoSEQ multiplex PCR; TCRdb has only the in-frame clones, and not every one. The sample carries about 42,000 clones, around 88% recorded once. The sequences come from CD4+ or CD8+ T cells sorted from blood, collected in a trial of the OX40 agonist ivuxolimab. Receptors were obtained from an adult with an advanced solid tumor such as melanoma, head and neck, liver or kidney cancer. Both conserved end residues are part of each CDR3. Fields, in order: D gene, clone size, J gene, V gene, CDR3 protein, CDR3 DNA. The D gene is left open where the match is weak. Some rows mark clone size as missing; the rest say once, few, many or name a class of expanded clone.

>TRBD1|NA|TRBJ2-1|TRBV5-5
CASSLGTGGYYNEQFF
TGTGCCAGCAGCTTGGGAACAGGGGGATATTACAATGAGCAGTTCTTC
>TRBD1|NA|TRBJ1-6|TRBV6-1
CASSEAGQGSSYNSPLHF
TGTGCCAGCAGTGAAGCGGGACAGGGAAGCTCCTATAATTCACCCCTCCACTTT
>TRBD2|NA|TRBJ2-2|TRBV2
CASTPGREFTGELFF
TGTGCCAGCACCCCGGGGCGGGAGTTTACCGGGGAGCTGTTTTTT
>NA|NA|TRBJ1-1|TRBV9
CASSPGQSSNTEAFF
TGTGCCAGCAGCCCCGGCCAAAGCTCGAACACTGAAGCTTTCTTT
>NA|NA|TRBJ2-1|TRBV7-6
CASSLAQGGQFF
TGTGCCAGCAGCTTAGCGCAAGGCGGGCAGTTCTTC
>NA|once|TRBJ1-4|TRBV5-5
CASRRGTVATNEKLFF
TGTGCCAGCAGGCGAGGGACCGTCGCAACTAATGAAAAACTGTTTTTT
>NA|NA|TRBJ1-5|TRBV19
CASSGLLEGGNQPQHF
TGTGCCAGTAGCGGACTCCTGGAGGGGGGCAATCAGCCCCAGCATTTT
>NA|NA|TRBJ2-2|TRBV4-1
CASSRRPGELFF
TGCGCCAGCAGCCGGAGACCCGGGGAGCTGTTTTTT
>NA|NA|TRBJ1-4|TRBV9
CASSEGGGLNEKLFF
TGTGCCAGCAGCGAGGGGGGCGGACTTAATGAAAAACTGTTTTTT
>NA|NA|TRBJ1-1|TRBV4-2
CASSQDIWGFTEAFF
TGTGCCAGCAGCCAAGATATTTGGGGGTTCACTGAAGCTTTCTTT
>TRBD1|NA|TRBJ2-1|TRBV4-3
CASSHGTGSNGEQFF
TGCGCCAGCAGCCACGGGACAGGGAGCAACGGTGAGCAGTTCTTC
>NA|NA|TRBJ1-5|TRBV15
CATSPFPRDSNQPQHF
TGTGCCACCAGCCCCTTCCCCCGTGATAGCAATCAGCCCCAGCATTTT
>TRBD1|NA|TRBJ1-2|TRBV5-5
CASSLPGTGFDSGYGYTF
TGTGCCAGCAGCCTACCCGGGACAGGGTTCGACTCAGGGTATGGCTACACCTTC
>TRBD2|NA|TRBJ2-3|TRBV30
CAWTVLAGERDTQYF
TGTGCCTGGACAGTCCTAGCGGGGGAGCGGGATACGCAGTATTTT
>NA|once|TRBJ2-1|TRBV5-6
CASRGGNEQFF
TGTGCCAGCAGAGGAGGGAATGAGCAGTTCTTC
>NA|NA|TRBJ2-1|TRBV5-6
CASSLGRGDEQFF
TGTGCCAGCAGCTTGGGCAGGGGTGATGAGCAGTTCTTC
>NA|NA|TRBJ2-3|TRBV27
CASSNKYSPDTQYF
TGTGCCAGCAGTAATAAATATTCTCCAGATACGCAGTATTTT
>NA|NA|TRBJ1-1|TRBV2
CASRPPGTQNTEAFF
TGTGCCAGCAGACCACCCGGGACACAAAACACTGAAGCTTTCTTT
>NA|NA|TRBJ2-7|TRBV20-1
CSAGLGYEQYF
TGCAGTGCTGGACTTGGCTACGAGCAGTACTTC
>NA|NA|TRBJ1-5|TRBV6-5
CASSYGGWQPQHF
TGTGCCAGCAGTTACGGGGGGTGGCAGCCCCAGCATTTT
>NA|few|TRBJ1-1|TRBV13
CASSLGGAPEAFF
TGTGCCAGCAGCTTAGGCGGGGCCCCTGAAGCTTTCTTT
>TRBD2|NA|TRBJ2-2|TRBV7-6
CASSRGVAGTTGELFF
TGTGCCAGCAGTAGGGGGGTAGCGGGGACGACCGGGGAGCTGTTTTTT
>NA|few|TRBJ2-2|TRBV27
CASSLSRSAGELFF
TGTGCCAGCAGTTTATCGAGGTCAGCCGGGGAGCTGTTTTTT
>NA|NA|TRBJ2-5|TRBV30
CAWSGQGGEETQYF
TGTGCCTGGAGTGGACAGGGAGGGGAGGAGACCCAGTACTTC
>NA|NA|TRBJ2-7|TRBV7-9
CASSLGGGLYEQYF
TGTGCCAGCAGCTTAGGAGGAGGGCTCTACGAGCAGTACTTC